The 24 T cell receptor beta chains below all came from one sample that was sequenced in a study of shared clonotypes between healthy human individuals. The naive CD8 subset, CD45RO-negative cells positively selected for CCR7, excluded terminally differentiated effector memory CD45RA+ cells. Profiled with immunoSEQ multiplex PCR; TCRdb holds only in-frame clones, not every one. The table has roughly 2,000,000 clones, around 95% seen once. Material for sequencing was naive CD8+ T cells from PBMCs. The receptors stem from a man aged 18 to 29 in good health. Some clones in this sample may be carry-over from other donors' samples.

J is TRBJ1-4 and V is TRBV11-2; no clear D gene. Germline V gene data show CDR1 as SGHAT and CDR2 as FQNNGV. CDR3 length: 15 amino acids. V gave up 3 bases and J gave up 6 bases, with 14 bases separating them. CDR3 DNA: TGTGCCAGCAGCTTTAGTGTGGAGCGACATGAAAAACTGTTTTTT. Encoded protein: CASSFSVERHEKLFF.

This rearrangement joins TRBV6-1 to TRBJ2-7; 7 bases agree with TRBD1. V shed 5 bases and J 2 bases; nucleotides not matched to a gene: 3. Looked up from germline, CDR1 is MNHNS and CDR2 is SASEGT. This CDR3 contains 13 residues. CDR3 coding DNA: TGTGCCAGCAGTTTCCAGGGGGCCTACGAGCAGTACTTC. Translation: CASSFQGAYEQYF.

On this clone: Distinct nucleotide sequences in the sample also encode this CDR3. The CDR3: CASSLGGVNQPQHF. The CDR3 DNA reads as TGTGCCAGCAGCTTAGGAGGGGTTAACCAGCCCCAGCATTTT. V and J are TRBV7-9 and TRBJ1-5, with D possibly being TRBD1 (5 bases). The germline V gene encodes CDR1 SEHNR and CDR2 FQNEAQ (reference sequence). Trimming shortened V by 1 base and J by 7 bases, and 11 bases separated the two germline ends. The CDR3 length is 14 residues.

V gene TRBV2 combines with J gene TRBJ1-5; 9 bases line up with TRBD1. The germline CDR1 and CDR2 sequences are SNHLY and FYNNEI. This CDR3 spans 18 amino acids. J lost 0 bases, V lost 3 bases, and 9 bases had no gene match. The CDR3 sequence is CASSDLDRGSYSNQPQHF. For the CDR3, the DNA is TGTGCCAGCAGTGATCTTGACAGGGGGTCTTATAGCAATCAGCCCCAGCATTTT.

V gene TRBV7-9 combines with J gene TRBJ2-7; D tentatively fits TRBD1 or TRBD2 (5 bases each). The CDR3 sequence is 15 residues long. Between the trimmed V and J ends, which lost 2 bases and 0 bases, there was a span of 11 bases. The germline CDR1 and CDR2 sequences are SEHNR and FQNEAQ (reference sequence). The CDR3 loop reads CASSLQAGSSYEQYF. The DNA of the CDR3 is TGTGCCAGCAGCTTACAGGCAGGGAGCTCCTACGAGCAGTACTTC.

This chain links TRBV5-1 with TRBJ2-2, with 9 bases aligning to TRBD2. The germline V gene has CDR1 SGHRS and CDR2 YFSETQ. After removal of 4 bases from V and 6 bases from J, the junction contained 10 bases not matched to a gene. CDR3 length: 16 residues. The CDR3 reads CASSRVAGGPPGELFF. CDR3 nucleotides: TGCGCCAGCAGCCGGGTGGCGGGAGGGCCTCCCGGGGAGCTGTTTTTT.

CDR3 region: CASSSQFPSGVTDTQYF. The DNA of the CDR3 is TGTGCCAGCAGTTCACAGTTTCCCAGCGGAGTCACAGATACGCAGTATTTT. This rearrangement joins TRBV28 to TRBJ2-3; a weak D match, TRBD2 (5 bases). CDR1 and CDR2 (germline): MDHEN, SYDVKM. Trimming stripped 4 bases from V and 2 bases from J, with 19 bases between. The CDR3 runs to 17 residues.

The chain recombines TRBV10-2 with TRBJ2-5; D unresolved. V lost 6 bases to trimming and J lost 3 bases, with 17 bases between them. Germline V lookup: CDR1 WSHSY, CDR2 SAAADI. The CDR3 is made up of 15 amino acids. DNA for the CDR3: TGCGCCAGCAGCTTTATAACAGCCAAAAAAGAGACCCAGTACTTC. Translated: CASSFITAKKETQYF.

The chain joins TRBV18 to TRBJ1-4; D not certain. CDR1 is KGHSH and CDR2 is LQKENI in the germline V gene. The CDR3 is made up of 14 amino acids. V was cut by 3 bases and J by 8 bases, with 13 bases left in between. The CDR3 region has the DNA TGTGCCAGCTCACCGACCGGTTTAGGGGAAAAACTGTTTTTT. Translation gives CASSPTGLGEKLFF.

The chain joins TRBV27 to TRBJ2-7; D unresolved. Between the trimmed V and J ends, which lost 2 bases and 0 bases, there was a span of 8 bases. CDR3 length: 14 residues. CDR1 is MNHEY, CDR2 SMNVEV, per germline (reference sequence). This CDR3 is CASSLTDYSYEQYF. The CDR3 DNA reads TGTGCCAGCAGTTTAACCGATTACTCCTACGAGCAGTACTTC.

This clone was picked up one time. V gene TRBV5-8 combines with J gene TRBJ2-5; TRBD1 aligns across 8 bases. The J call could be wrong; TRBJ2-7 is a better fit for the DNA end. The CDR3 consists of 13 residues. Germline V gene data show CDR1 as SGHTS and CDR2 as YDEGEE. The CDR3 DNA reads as TGTGCCAGCAGCACAGGGACAGGCTACGAGCAGTACTTC. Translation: CASSTGTGYEQYF.

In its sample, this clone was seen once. CDR3 protein: CATSPGRSYEQYF. The CDR3 DNA is TGTGCCACCAGCCCCGGCCGGTCCTACGAGCAGTACTTC. This sequence joins TRBV15 and TRBJ2-7, with D hard to call. The V gene lost 5 bases and the J gene lost 1 base, with 9 bases spanning the gap. The CDR3 spans 13 residues. CDR1 is LNHNV and CDR2 is YYDKDF in the germline V gene (reference sequence).

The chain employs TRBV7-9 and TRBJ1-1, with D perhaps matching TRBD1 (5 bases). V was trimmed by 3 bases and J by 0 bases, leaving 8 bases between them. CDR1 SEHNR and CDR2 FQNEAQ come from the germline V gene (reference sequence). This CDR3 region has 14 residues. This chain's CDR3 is CASSFHRLNTEAFF. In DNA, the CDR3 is TGTGCCAGCAGCTTCCACAGGCTGAACACTGAAGCTTTCTTT.

CDR3 protein: CASSLESRRRDYYEQYF. Here the CDR3 DNA reads TGCGCCAGCAGCTTGGAGTCTCGGCGCAGGGACTACTACGAGCAGTACTTC. The chain couples TRBV5-1 to TRBJ2-7, with TRBD2 identical over 7 bases. After removal of 0 bases from V and 3 bases from J, the junction contained 12 bases not matched to a gene. The V gene's germline CDR1 is SGHRS and CDR2 YFSETQ. CDR3 length equals 17 residues.

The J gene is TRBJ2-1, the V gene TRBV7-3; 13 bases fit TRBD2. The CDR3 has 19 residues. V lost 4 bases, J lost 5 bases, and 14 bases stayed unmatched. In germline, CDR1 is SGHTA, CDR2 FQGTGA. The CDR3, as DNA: TGTGCCAGCAGCTCAGGACTAGCGGGAGTCGGGCAAGGAAACAATGAGCAGTTCTTC. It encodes CASSSGLAGVGQGNNEQFF.

Written as DNA, the CDR3 is TGTGCCAGCAGTGAAGCGAGCCTAGGGCACGCCCGGGTCGACGAGCAGTACTTC. Translating gives CASSEASLGHARVDEQYF. The rearrangement joins TRBV2 to TRBJ2-7; no definite D call. Germline V gene lookup returns CDR1 SNHLY and CDR2 FYNNEI. V lost 0 bases and J lost 5, with 23 bases in between. The CDR3 loop spans 18 amino acids.

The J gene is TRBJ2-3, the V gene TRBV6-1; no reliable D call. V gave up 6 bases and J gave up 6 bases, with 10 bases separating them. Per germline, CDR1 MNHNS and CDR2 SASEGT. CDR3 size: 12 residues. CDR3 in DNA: TGTGCCAGCAGACCCCGGTGGGATACGCAGTATTTT. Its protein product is CASRPRWDTQYF.

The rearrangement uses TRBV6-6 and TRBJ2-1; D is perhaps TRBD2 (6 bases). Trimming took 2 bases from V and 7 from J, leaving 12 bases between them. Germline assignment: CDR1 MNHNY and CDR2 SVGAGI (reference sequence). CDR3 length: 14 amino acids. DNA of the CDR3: TGTGCCAGCAGTTACACCCACGCGGGGAATGAGCAGTTCTTC. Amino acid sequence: CASSYTHAGNEQFF.

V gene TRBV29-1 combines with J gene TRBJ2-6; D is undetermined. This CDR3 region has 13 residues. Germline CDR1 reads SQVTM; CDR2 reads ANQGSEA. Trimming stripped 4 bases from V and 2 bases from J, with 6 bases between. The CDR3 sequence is CSVGSTGANVLTF. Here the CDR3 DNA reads TGCAGCGTTGGCTCTACTGGGGCCAACGTCCTGACTTTC.

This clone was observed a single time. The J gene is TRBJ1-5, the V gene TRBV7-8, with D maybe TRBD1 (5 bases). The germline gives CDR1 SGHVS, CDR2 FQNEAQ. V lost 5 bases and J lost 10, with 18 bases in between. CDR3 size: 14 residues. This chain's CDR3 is CASSPLGRGAPQHF. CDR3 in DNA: TGTGCCAGCAGCCCCCTGGGGAGGGGCGCCCCCCAGCATTTT.

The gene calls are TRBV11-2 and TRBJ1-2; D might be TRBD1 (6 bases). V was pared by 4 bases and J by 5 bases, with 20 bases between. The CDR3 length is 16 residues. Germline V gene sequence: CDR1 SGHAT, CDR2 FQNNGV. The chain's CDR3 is CASSSGQFRVGYGYTF. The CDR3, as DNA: TGTGCCAGCAGCTCCGGACAGTTTCGCGTGGGATATGGCTACACCTTC.

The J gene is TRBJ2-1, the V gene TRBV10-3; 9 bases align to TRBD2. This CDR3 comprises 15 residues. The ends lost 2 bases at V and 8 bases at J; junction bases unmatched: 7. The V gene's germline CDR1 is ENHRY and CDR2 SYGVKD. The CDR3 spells CAISETGTSIHEQFF. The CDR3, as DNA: TGTGCCATCAGTGAGACTGGGACTAGCATCCATGAGCAGTTCTTC.

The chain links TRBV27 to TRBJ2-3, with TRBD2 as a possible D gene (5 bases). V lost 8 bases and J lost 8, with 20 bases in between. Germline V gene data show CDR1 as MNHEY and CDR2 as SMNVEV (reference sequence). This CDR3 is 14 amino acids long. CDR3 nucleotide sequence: TGTGCCAGCCTCCGGACTGAGGCCAGCGGTACGCAGTATTTT. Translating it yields CASLRTEASGTQYF.

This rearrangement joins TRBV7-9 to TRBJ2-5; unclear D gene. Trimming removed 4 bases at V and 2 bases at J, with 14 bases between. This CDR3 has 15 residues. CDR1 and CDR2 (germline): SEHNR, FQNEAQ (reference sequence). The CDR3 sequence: CASSSRADPQETQYF. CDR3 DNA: TGTGCCAGCAGCTCCCGGGCGGACCCACAAGAGACCCAGTACTTC.